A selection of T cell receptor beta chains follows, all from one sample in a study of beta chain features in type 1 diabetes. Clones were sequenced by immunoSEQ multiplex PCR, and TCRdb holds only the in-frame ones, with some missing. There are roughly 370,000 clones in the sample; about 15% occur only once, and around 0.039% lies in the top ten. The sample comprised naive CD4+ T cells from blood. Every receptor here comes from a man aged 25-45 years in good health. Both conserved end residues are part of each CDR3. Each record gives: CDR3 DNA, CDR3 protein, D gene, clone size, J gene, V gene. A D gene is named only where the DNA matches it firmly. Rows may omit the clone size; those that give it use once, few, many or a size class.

cdr3_nt: TGTGCCAGCAGTAACCGAAAGCGGGAGGCGGTCACAGATACGCAGTATTTT
cdr3_aa: CASSNRKREAVTDTQYF
d_call: TRBD2
clone_size: -
j_call: TRBJ2-3
v_call: TRBV2

cdr3_nt: TGTGCCTGGAGGAATGGGCTCGGAAACACCATATATTTT
cdr3_aa: CAWRNGLGNTIYF
d_call: -
clone_size: -
j_call: TRBJ1-3
v_call: TRBV30

cdr3_nt: TGTGCCAGCAGCCTCAATGGGGGGACCTCACCCCTCCACTTT
cdr3_aa: CASSLNGGTSPLHF
d_call: -
clone_size: -
j_call: TRBJ1-6
v_call: TRBV14

cdr3_nt: TGCGCCAGCAGCCCCAGGACAGGGACCAAAAACATTCAGTACTTC
cdr3_aa: CASSPRTGTKNIQYF
d_call: TRBD1
clone_size: -
j_call: TRBJ2-4
v_call: TRBV5-1

cdr3_nt: TGTGCCAGCAGGAGGGACAGGGCCGGGGATACGCAGTATTTT
cdr3_aa: CASRRDRAGDTQYF
d_call: TRBD1
clone_size: few
j_call: TRBJ2-3
v_call: TRBV25-1

cdr3_nt: TGTGCCAGCAGCACTCCGGGACTCTTAATTCAGTACTTC
cdr3_aa: CASSTPGLLIQYF
d_call: -
clone_size: few
j_call: TRBJ2-4
v_call: TRBV25-1

cdr3_nt: TGTGCCAGCAGGAGACCGGGGACAGGCCTCTCTGGGGCCAACGTCCTGACTTTC
cdr3_aa: CASRRPGTGLSGANVLTF
d_call: TRBD1
clone_size: few
j_call: TRBJ2-6
v_call: TRBV11-2

cdr3_nt: TGCAGCGTCCTCGGACAGGGTAACTCCGCGAACACCGGGGAGCTGTTTTTT
cdr3_aa: CSVLGQGNSANTGELFF
d_call: TRBD1
clone_size: few
j_call: TRBJ2-2
v_call: TRBV29-1

cdr3_nt: TGTGCCAGCAGTGCCCAGGAGGGATTCCGGCAAGAGACCCAGTACTTC
cdr3_aa: CASSAQEGFRQETQYF
d_call: -
clone_size: -
j_call: TRBJ2-5
v_call: TRBV25-1

cdr3_nt: TGTGCCAGCAGCGAGAGAACGTGGGATGAGCAGTTCTTC
cdr3_aa: CASSERTWDEQFF
d_call: -
clone_size: -
j_call: TRBJ2-1
v_call: TRBV9

cdr3_nt: TGCGCCAGCAGCCAACCGGGACGGGAAATGGGAAAACTGTTTTTT
cdr3_aa: CASSQPGREMGKLFF
d_call: -
clone_size: few
j_call: TRBJ1-4
v_call: TRBV4-1

cdr3_nt: TGTGCCAGCACCCCGACAGGGAGGTCATCGGGCTACACCTTC
cdr3_aa: CASTPTGRSSGYTF
d_call: TRBD1
clone_size: few
j_call: TRBJ1-2
v_call: TRBV5-6

cdr3_nt: TGTGCCAGCAGCGTAGAGCACAGGGCTCAAGAGACCCAGTACTTC
cdr3_aa: CASSVEHRAQETQYF
d_call: -
clone_size: few
j_call: TRBJ2-5
v_call: TRBV9

cdr3_nt: TGCGCCAGCAGCTCAGCTCGGGGCGGAACAGATACGCAGTATTTT
cdr3_aa: CASSSARGGTDTQYF
d_call: -
clone_size: few
j_call: TRBJ2-3
v_call: TRBV5-1

cdr3_nt: TGTGCCAGCAGCGTATCAGGGGCCGAACGGATGTTTTTT
cdr3_aa: CASSVSGAERMFF
d_call: -
clone_size: -
j_call: TRBJ2-2
v_call: TRBV9

cdr3_nt: TGTGCCAGCAGCTTACCAGGACGAGGTAACAATGAGCAGTTCTTC
cdr3_aa: CASSLPGRGNNEQFF
d_call: -
clone_size: few
j_call: TRBJ2-1
v_call: TRBV5-6

cdr3_nt: TGTGCCAGCAGCGTAGGGATCGTTACCGGGGATGAGCAGTTCTTC
cdr3_aa: CASSVGIVTGDEQFF
d_call: -
clone_size: few
j_call: TRBJ2-1
v_call: TRBV9

cdr3_nt: TGCAGCGTTCGAGGGGCGGTCCCGGGCAATGAGCAGTTCTTC
cdr3_aa: CSVRGAVPGNEQFF
d_call: -
clone_size: -
j_call: TRBJ2-1
v_call: TRBV29-1

cdr3_nt: TGTGCCAGCAGTGACGGGACCCGAGGCTACACCTTC
cdr3_aa: CASSDGTRGYTF
d_call: -
clone_size: -
j_call: TRBJ1-2
v_call: TRBV6-1

cdr3_nt: TGCGCCAGCAGCCAAGGGTTCTACAGGGTCAACACTGAAGCTTTCTTT
cdr3_aa: CASSQGFYRVNTEAFF
d_call: -
clone_size: -
j_call: TRBJ1-1
v_call: TRBV4-3

cdr3_nt: TGCGCCAGCAGCGGAAGGACAGGACAAGAGACCCAGTACTTC
cdr3_aa: CASSGRTGQETQYF
d_call: TRBD1
clone_size: few
j_call: TRBJ2-5
v_call: TRBV5-1

cdr3_nt: TGTGCCAGTAGTATAGAGGGCACAGATACGCAGTATTTT
cdr3_aa: CASSIEGTDTQYF
d_call: -
clone_size: few
j_call: TRBJ2-3
v_call: TRBV19